The sequence of this T cell receptor (beta chain) was determined in a study of identical twins. Study findings and constraints: Insertion counts were lower in abundant cord blood beta clonotypes, a trend that memory repertoires did not show. Conclusions were drawn cross-sectionally by statistical analysis, without following the same donors.

TCRdb fed the 5' RACE reads into MiXCR, producing one record per CDR3 protein. The table shows under 350,000 distinct CDR3 sequences, with roughly 9.8% occurring only once. The V and J ends lost 8 bases and 0 bases, in that order; junction bases with no gene match: 8. There are 14 residues in the CDR3. Germline V CDR1 and CDR2: GTSNPN, SVGIG (reference sequence). This clonotype turned up a few times. What it recognizes is unknown. These records were also assigned to another study, of yellow fever vaccine responses in identical twins.

This receptor was obtained from a woman younger than 30 in good health. This chain links TRBV30 with TRBJ2-3; TRBD2 matches 7 bases. The source material was CD8+ T cells sorted from blood. The CDR3 is CALRGAGSTDTQYF. The CDR3 DNA reads as TGTGCCCTTAGGGGAGCGGGAAGCACAGATACGCAGTATTTT.